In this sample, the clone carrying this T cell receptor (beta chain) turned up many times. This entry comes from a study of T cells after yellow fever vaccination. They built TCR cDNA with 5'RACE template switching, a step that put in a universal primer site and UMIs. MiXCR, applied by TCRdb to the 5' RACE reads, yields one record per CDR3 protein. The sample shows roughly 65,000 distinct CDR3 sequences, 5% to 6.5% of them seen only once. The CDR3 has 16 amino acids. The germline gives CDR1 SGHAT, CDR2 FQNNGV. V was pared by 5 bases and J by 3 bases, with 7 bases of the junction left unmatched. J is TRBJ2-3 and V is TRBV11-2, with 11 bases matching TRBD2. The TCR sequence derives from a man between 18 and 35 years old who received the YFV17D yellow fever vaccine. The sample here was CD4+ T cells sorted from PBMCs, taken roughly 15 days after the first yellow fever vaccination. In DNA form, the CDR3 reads TGTGCCAGCAGCGAATACGGGACTAGCGGAACAGATACGCAGTATTTT. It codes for CASSEYGTSGTDTQYF.